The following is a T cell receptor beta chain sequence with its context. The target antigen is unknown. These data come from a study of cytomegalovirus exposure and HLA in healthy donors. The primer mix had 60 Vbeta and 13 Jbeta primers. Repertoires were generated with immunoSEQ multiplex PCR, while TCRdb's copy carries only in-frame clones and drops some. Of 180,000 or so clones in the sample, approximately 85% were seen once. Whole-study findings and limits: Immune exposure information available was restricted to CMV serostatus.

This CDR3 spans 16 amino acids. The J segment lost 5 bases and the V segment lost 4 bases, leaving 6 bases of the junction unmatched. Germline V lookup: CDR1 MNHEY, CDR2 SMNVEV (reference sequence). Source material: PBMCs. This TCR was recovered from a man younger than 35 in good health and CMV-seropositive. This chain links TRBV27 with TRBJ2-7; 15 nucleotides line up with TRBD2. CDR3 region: CASSWGTSGGPDEQYF. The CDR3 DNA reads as TGTGCCAGCAGTTGGGGGACTAGCGGGGGGCCCGACGAGCAGTACTTC.